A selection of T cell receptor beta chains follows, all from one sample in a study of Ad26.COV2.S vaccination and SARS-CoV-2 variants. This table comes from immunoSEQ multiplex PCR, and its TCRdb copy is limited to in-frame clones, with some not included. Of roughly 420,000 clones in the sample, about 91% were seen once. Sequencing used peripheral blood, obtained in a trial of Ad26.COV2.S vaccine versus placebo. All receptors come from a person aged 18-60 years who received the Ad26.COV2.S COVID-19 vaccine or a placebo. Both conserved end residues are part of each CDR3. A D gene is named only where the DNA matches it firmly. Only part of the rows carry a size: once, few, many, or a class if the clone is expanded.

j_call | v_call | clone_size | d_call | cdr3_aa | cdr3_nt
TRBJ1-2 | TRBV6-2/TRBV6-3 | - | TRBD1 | CASSYDRVNYGYTF | TGTGCCAGCAGTTACGACAGGGTGAACTATGGCTACACCTTC
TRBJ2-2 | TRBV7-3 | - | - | CASSLNREQGNTGELFF | TGTGCCAGCAGCTTAAACCGGGAACAGGGGAACACCGGGGAGCTGTTTTTT
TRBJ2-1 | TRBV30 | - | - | CAWGQVFYNEQFF | TGTGCCTGGGGGCAGGTCTTTTACAATGAGCAGTTCTTC
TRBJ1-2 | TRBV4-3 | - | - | CASSQDSFTSQRVSLVGYTF | TGCGCCAGCAGCCAAGATAGTTTCACGAGTCAGAGGGTTTCGCTGGTTGGCTACACCTTC
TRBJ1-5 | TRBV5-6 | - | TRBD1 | CASSSGARGYQPQHF | TGTGCCAGCAGCTCCGGGGCCAGGGGGTATCAGCCCCAGCATTTT
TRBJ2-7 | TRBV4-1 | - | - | CASSQNPPGTEGYEQYF | TGCGCCAGCAGCCAAAATCCCCCCGGGACGGAGGGGTACGAGCAGTACTTC
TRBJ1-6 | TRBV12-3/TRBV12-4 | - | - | CASSRGRVTPLHF | TGTGCCAGCAGCCGAGGACGGGTAACACCCCTCCACTTT
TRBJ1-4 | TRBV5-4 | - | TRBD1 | CASSSTGGRHEKLFF | TGTGCCAGCAGCTCCACAGGGGGCAGGCATGAAAAACTGTTTTTT
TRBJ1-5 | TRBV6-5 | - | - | CASSPRGVGNQPQHF | TGTGCCAGCAGTCCGCGGGGGGTGGGGAATCAGCCCCAGCATTTT
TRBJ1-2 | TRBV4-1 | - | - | CASSRAGEQLYYGYTF | TGCGCCAGCAGCCGTGCAGGAGAACAGCTCTACTATGGCTACACCTTC
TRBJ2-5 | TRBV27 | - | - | CASGGTEQETQYF | TGTGCCAGCGGGGGGACAGAGCAAGAGACCCAGTACTTC
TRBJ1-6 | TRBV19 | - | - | CASSFSNSPLHF | TGTGCCAGTAGTTTCTCCAATTCACCCCTCCACTTT
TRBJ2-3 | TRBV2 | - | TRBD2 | CASMRLAGGDTQYF | TGTGCCAGCATGAGACTAGCGGGAGGGGATACGCAGTATTTT
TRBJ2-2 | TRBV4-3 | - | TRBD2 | CASSQERLAANTGELFF | TGCGCCAGCAGCCAAGAAAGACTAGCGGCGAACACCGGGGAGCTGTTTTTT
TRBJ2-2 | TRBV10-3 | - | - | CAISELGTGELFF | TGTGCCATCAGTGAGCTCGGCACCGGGGAGCTGTTTTTT
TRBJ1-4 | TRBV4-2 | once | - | CGSGPGKATNEKLFF | TGTGGCAGTGGTCCGGGAAAAGCAACTAATGAAAAACTGTTTTTT
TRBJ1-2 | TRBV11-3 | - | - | CASSQRGSYPYYGYTF | TGTGCCAGCAGCCAGAGAGGGTCCTACCCTTACTATGGCTACACCTTC
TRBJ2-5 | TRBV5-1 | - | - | CASSLWQTQYF | TGCGCCAGCAGCTTGTGGCAGACCCAGTACTTC
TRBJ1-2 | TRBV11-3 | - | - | CASSLDPSTGGYGYTF | TGTGCCAGCAGCTTAGATCCCTCTACAGGTGGATACGGCTACACCTTC
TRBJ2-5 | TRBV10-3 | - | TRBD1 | CATRTGGRETQYF | TGTGCCACCAGGACAGGGGGTAGGGAGACCCAGTACTTC
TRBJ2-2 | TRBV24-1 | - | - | CATSDLTVGTGELFF | TGTGCCACCAGTGATTTGACAGTTGGAACCGGGGAGCTGTTTTTT
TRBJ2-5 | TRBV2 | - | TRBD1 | CASSEQGADETQYF | TGTGCCAGCAGTGAGCAGGGGGCGGATGAGACCCAGTACTTC
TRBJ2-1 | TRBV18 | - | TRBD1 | CASSPRDSPSNEQFF | TGTGCCAGCTCACCAAGGGACAGCCCTTCCAATGAGCAGTTCTTC
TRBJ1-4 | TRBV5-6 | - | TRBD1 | CASSWRDRGHEKLFF | TGTGCCAGCAGCTGGAGGGACAGGGGGCATGAAAAACTGTTTTTT
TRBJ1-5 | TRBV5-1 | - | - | CASSLDGSNQPQHF | TGCGCCAGCAGTTTGGACGGTAGCAATCAGCCCCAGCATTTT
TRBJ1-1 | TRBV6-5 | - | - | CASSPLGRNTEAFF | TGTGCCAGCAGTCCCTTGGGAAGAAACACTGAAGCTTTCTTT
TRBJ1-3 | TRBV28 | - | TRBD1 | CASSSSGQQNTIYF | TGTGCCAGCAGTTCGTCGGGACAGCAAAACACCATATATTTT
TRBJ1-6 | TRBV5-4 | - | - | CASSLGGGFNSPLHF | TGTGCCAGCAGCTTGGGGGGGGGCTTTAATTCACCCCTCCACTTT
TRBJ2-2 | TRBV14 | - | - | CASSQVGFWGDEELFF | TGTGCCAGCAGCCAAGTCGGTTTTTGGGGTGATGAGGAGCTGTTTTTT
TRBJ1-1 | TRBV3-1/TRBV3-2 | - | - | CASSHPPGEAFF | TGTGCCAGCAGCCATCCCCCGGGTGAAGCTTTCTTT
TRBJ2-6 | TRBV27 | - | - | CASGRSGANVLTF | TGTGCCAGCGGGCGCTCTGGGGCCAACGTCCTGACTTTC
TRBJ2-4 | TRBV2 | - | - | CASSDGERIAKNIQYF | TGTGCCAGCAGTGACGGGGAGAGGATAGCCAAAAACATTCAGTACTTC
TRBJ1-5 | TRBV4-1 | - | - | CASSQGGQASLPQHF | TGCGCCAGCAGCCAAGGCGGCCAGGCATCTCTGCCCCAGCATTTT
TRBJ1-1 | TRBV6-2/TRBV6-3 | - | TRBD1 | CASSRTGAIEAFF | TGTGCCAGCAGTAGGACAGGAGCTATTGAAGCTTTCTTT
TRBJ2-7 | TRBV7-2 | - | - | CASSPSYEQYF | TGTGCCAGCAGCCCCTCCTACGAGCAGTACTTC
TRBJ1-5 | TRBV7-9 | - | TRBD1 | CASSLGVRDRGNQPQHF | TGTGCCAGCAGCTTAGGGGTCCGGGACAGGGGGAATCAGCCCCAGCATTTT
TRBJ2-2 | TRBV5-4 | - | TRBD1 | CASSRQGNTGELFF | TGTGCAAGCAGTAGACAGGGGAACACCGGGGAGCTGTTTTTT
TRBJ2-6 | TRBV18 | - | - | CASSPSQVGANVLTF | TGTGCCAGCTCACCATCGCAGGTCGGGGCCAACGTCCTGACTTTC
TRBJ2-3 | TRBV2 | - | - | CASSVDTDTQYF | TGTGCCAGCAGTGTGGACACAGATACGCAGTATTTT
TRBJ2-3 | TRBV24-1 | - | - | CATSVTSSDTQYF | TGTGCCACCAGTGTGACTAGTTCAGATACGCAGTATTTT
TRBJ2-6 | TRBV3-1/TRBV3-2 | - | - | CASSPAGPISGANVLTF | TGTGCCAGCAGCCCGGCAGGACCCATCTCTGGGGCCAACGTCCTGACTTTC
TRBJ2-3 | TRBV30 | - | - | CASRRLRSADTQYF | TGTGCCTCCAGAAGACTTAGATCGGCAGATACGCAGTATTTT
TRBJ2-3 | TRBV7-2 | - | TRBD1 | CASSFRDRGDTDTQYF | TGTGCCAGCAGCTTCAGGGACAGGGGAGACACAGATACGCAGTATTTT